A selection of T cell receptor beta chains follows, all from one sample in a study of T cell responses to AZD1222 COVID-19 vaccine. Sequencing used immunoSEQ multiplex PCR; TCRdb keeps in-frame clones, though not all of them. The sample lists over 200,000 clones, about 94% occurring once. The sample was peripheral blood, taken 28 days after the second dose of the MenACWY control vaccine. The origin of the receptors is an adult who received the MenACWY meningococcal vaccine as a control. CDR3s leave out the opening cysteine and the closing phenylalanine or tryptophan.

v_call: TRBV5-1
j_call: TRBJ2-7
cdr3_aa: ASSLESFYEQY

v_call: TRBV4-2
j_call: TRBJ2-7
cdr3_aa: ASSQDPGDYGEQY

v_call: TRBV27
j_call: TRBJ2-7
cdr3_aa: ASKGTGVREQY

v_call: TRBV15
j_call: TRBJ2-1
cdr3_aa: ATSRDDLGLALYNEQF

v_call: TRBV4-2
j_call: TRBJ1-4
cdr3_aa: ASSRQGANEKLF

v_call: TRBV7-2
j_call: TRBJ2-5
cdr3_aa: ASSLAGLAGETQY

v_call: TRBV19
j_call: TRBJ2-7
cdr3_aa: ASSISTAYEQY

v_call: TRBV28
j_call: TRBJ1-5
cdr3_aa: ASVDSYNRQPQH

v_call: TRBV2
j_call: TRBJ1-4
cdr3_aa: ASSETGTGGGTNEKLF

v_call: TRBV28
j_call: TRBJ2-6
cdr3_aa: ASSSYYPGANVLT

v_call: TRBV11-1
j_call: TRBJ1-6
cdr3_aa: ASSPDYQASPLH

v_call: TRBV28
j_call: TRBJ1-6
cdr3_aa: ASSFMAAQRSPLH

v_call: TRBV2
j_call: TRBJ2-5
cdr3_aa: ASRDPPRETQY

v_call: TRBV5-1
j_call: TRBJ1-1
cdr3_aa: ASSLAGGVNTEAF

v_call: TRBV7-2
j_call: TRBJ2-1
cdr3_aa: ASRPSGSSYNEQF

v_call: TRBV24-1
j_call: TRBJ2-5
cdr3_aa: ATSDLGETQY

v_call: TRBV4-1
j_call: TRBJ2-2
cdr3_aa: ASSQDPDTGELF

v_call: TRBV3-1/TRBV3-2
j_call: TRBJ1-5
cdr3_aa: ASSQNLGAGQPQH

v_call: TRBV30
j_call: TRBJ2-7
cdr3_aa: AWSGVSGGPRLYEQY

v_call: TRBV29-1
j_call: TRBJ2-7
cdr3_aa: SASYGYEQY

v_call: TRBV15
j_call: TRBJ1-5
cdr3_aa: ATSRTGDQPQH

v_call: TRBV5-1
j_call: TRBJ2-7
cdr3_aa: ASSLAWTGLPYEQY

v_call: TRBV2
j_call: TRBJ1-3
cdr3_aa: ASSGSSGNTIY

v_call: TRBV11-2
j_call: TRBJ2-7
cdr3_aa: ASSLGWYEQY

v_call: TRBV11-2
j_call: TRBJ2-1
cdr3_aa: AGSLVPGNSYNEQF

v_call: TRBV7-9
j_call: TRBJ1-2
cdr3_aa: ASSLGGDGYT

v_call: TRBV30
j_call: TRBJ2-2
cdr3_aa: AWSVQVTGELF

v_call: TRBV5-1
j_call: TRBJ2-7
cdr3_aa: ASSLGPDSSYEQY

v_call: TRBV6-1
j_call: TRBJ2-5
cdr3_aa: ASSEEGSRETQY

v_call: TRBV7-8
j_call: TRBJ1-5
cdr3_aa: ASSLGKGNQPQH

v_call: TRBV20-1
j_call: TRBJ2-7
cdr3_aa: SAKGNEQY

v_call: TRBV11-2
j_call: TRBJ2-1
cdr3_aa: ASSPRTGWDEQF

v_call: TRBV28
j_call: TRBJ1-2
cdr3_aa: ASSLVGRRYGYT

v_call: TRBV5-6
j_call: TRBJ1-1
cdr3_aa: ASSLFSNTEAF

v_call: TRBV4-2
j_call: TRBJ1-6
cdr3_aa: ASSQVDSPLH

v_call: TRBV2
j_call: TRBJ2-7
cdr3_aa: ASSSQGSYEQY

v_call: TRBV6-6
j_call: TRBJ2-1
cdr3_aa: ASSSSSGSYNEQF

v_call: TRBV19
j_call: TRBJ1-2
cdr3_aa: ASSRSGANGYT

v_call: TRBV14
j_call: TRBJ2-7
cdr3_aa: ASSQGPTVD

v_call: TRBV9
j_call: TRBJ2-3
cdr3_aa: ASSVVASGGGDTQY

v_call: TRBV6-5
j_call: TRBJ2-3
cdr3_aa: ASSPTGPTDTQY

v_call: TRBV6-2/TRBV6-3
j_call: TRBJ1-6
cdr3_aa: ASSYGWSSRDRKSSPLH

v_call: TRBV5-5
j_call: TRBJ2-5
cdr3_aa: ASSLRPEGRGETQY

v_call: TRBV29-1
j_call: TRBJ2-4
cdr3_aa: SPEGRGMRYIQY

v_call: TRBV7-9
j_call: TRBJ1-6
cdr3_aa: ASSPSGSSPLH

v_call: TRBV30
j_call: TRBJ1-2
cdr3_aa: AGAANHGYT

v_call: TRBV7-9
j_call: TRBJ1-1
cdr3_aa: ASSLTGGAGTEAF

v_call: TRBV6-1
j_call: TRBJ1-4
cdr3_aa: ASSEDRGEKLF

v_call: TRBV30
j_call: TRBJ1-3
cdr3_aa: AWAFGQGGGNTIY

v_call: TRBV5-4
j_call: TRBJ2-2
cdr3_aa: ASSLAGPSGYWQDTGELF

v_call: TRBV11-2
j_call: TRBJ1-4
cdr3_aa: ASSLIRNEKLF

v_call: TRBV2
j_call: TRBJ2-7
cdr3_aa: ASKGQTLGQY

v_call: TRBV6-5
j_call: TRBJ1-1
cdr3_aa: ASRQGAGGGTEAF

v_call: TRBV7-2
j_call: TRBJ1-1
cdr3_aa: ASSLQGDTEAF

v_call: TRBV6-2/TRBV6-3
j_call: TRBJ1-4
cdr3_aa: ASSYSRMSPQATNEKLF

v_call: TRBV5-4
j_call: TRBJ2-7
cdr3_aa: ASSSSSGPDLYEQY

v_call: TRBV6-5
j_call: TRBJ2-7
cdr3_aa: ASSYSSASLYEQY

v_call: TRBV5-5
j_call: TRBJ2-7
cdr3_aa: ASSLQVYEQY

v_call: TRBV19
j_call: TRBJ1-3
cdr3_aa: ASRSIRTGDYSGNTIY